This TCR beta chain was found in a study of blood T cell repertoires in COVID-19 (TCRdb year 2020). Regarding the complete study: The collaborator samples originated in the United States, Italy and Spain and spanned the acute and convalescent phases of COVID-19. Where available, HLA class I and class II types were taken from metadata supplied by the sample provider and were not determined by assay-based typing. The samples were drawn from the first 160 participants of the ongoing ImmuneRACE study and from 950 to 1,500 subjects provided by 6 global collaborators. The dataset comprised deeply sampled blood TCRbeta repertoires from subjects exposed to, actively infected with, or recovered from COVID-19. Sample metadata almost always included a de-identified subject ID, COVID-19 status, age in years and sex. The repertoires were released in a freely available public database meant as a resource for research on the immune response to SARS-CoV-2. The prospective study material was composed of cDNA or gDNA derived from T cells, B-cell-depleted T cells, or PBMCs.

Of note for this clone: Its antigen is not yet known. No clone much larger than this one lies a single base away; base qualities are absent.

TCRbeta CDR3 regions were amplified from genomic DNA using the immunoSEQ Assay, a bias-controlled multiplex PCR. Concerning the study's data processing: The number of nucleated cells in each sample was estimated from the amplification of reference gene primers within the assay. Sequence reads were collapsed and filtered to measure the absolute abundance of every unique TCRbeta CDR3 rearrangement. Productive Simpson clonality was computed per sample as the square root of Simpson's diversity index over productive rearrangements. TCRdb took over this immuneACCESS table, retaining in-frame rearrangements with V and J assigned. Such tables are incomplete; in checked studies, under half of the missing clones stem from an unresolved V gene, and the remainder is unexplained. Clone size and V and J calls were adopted from that table, with D and trimming inferred from the DNA. This sample gives about 140,000 clones in total; about 91% of them show up just once. About 1.6% of the sample goes to the ten largest clones.

Compared with germline, V lacks 3 bases and J lacks 10 bases; bases without a gene match: 7. The CDR3 numbers 15 residues from cysteine through phenylalanine. Of the read, only the CDR3 DNA is kept; its 45 bases are in frame from base 1. Taken from the germline V gene, the CDR1 and CDR2 loops are SGDLS and YYNGEE. Each collaborating institution followed its own protocols to collect whole blood in K2EDTA tubes. For TCRbeta analysis, collaborator samples were shipped as frozen whole blood, as isolated PBMCs, or as DNA extracted from either sample type. Broader findings and caveats from the paper: The quantity of clinical and demographic metadata differed by source and by participant and was supplied without curation.

The sample taken for sequencing was peripheral blood. This clonotype originated in a woman in her sixties with acute or convalescent COVID-19. This chain joins TRBV9 to TRBJ1-6; TRBD1 agrees with 10 junctional bases. The CDR3 is CASSDRQGAGSPLHF. The sequenced DNA is TGTGCCAGCAGCGATCGACAGGGGGCAGGGTCACCCCTCCACTTT.